The source of this TCR beta chain is a study of tissue T cells after allogeneic stem cell transplantation. Broader study findings: Shared clones across patients were few; motif clustering revealed tissue-specific shared signatures. Within patients, tissue anatomy strongly shaped TCR repertoire composition. Some tissue clones might be persisting host cells; their alloreactivity or antigen specificity was not determined.

Survey-depth TCRbeta CDR3 sequencing reported V/J genes and productive frequencies. Using immunoSEQ multiplex PCR, the repertoire was profiled, and TCRdb retains in-frame clones only, with some absent. The table shows approximately 50,000 clones, with approximately 70% occurring only once. Notes on this clone: Its cognate antigen is unknown. Genes here carry mouse names. The CDR3 end lies 1 residue beyond the end of the read and is filled in from the germline J gene.

This CDR3 is 16 amino acids long. The V and J ends lost 5 bases and 0 bases, in that order; junction bases with no gene match: 4. Germline V gene lookup returns CDR1 LGHDT and CDR2 YNNKQL (reference sequence). This TCR was sampled from a pool of C57BL/6 mice in good health. Sequencing used sorted cells pooled from one or two spleens. The chain recombines TRBV4 with TRBJ2-4; 11 nucleotides match TRBD2. The sequenced part of the CDR3 DNA is TGTGCCAGCAGCCCCGGGACTGGGGGTAGTCAAAACACCTTGTAC. As protein: CASSPGTGGSQNTLY. The entire CDR3 protein reads CASSPGTGGSQNTLYF.